This T cell receptor (beta chain) appears in the sequencing data of a study of cytomegalovirus exposure and HLA in healthy donors. Study results and limitations: Another analysis was done later, and it associated 15,000 to 20,000 TCR beta sequences with HLA alleles at 0.05 false discovery rate.

With regard to this clone: Its target is not known.

Germline CDR1 and CDR2: SNHLY and FYNNEI. CDR3 size: 14 residues. Trimming left V 4 bases short and J 1 base short, with 9 bases between. The primer mix had 60 Vbeta and 13 Jbeta primers. Here immunoSEQ multiplex PCR was the method, and the copy in TCRdb shows in-frame clones only, minus some. Here the sample spans some 90,000 clones, about 66% being singletons. This chain uses TRBV2 with TRBJ2-3; D remains ambiguous. The specimen was PBMCs. The sequence was collected from a boy aged 5-17 years in good health and CMV-seropositive. Written as DNA, the CDR3 is TGTGCCAGCAGTGGACGGGTCCGCACAGATACGCAGTATTTT. It translates to CASSGRVRTDTQYF.